This T cell receptor (beta chain) came from a study of T-cell reconstitution after alpha-beta-depleted transplantation in children. Preparation of the TCRbeta library used unique molecular identifiers. TCRdb itself ran the PCR reads through MiXCR, one entry per CDR3 protein. The sample comprises more than 550,000 distinct CDR3 sequences, about 10% of which are singletons, and about 4.3% rests with the top ten. Per the germline V gene, CDR1 is SGHRS and CDR2 is YFSETQ. This CDR3 region has 15 residues. Trimming removed 4 bases from V and 6 bases from J, with 17 bases in between. The chain is built from TRBV5-1 and TRBJ1-5, with D tentatively TRBD1 (5 bases). Sequences were derived from PBMCs from the stem cell graft donor, sampled from the stem cell graft. The sequence derives from a human donor who donated a stem cell graft to a child with acute myeloid leukemia. The DNA of the CDR3 is TGCGCCAGCAGCAGCGCGGGGCGGCAAGGTCAGCCCCAGCATTTT. Residues: CASSSAGRQGQPQHF.